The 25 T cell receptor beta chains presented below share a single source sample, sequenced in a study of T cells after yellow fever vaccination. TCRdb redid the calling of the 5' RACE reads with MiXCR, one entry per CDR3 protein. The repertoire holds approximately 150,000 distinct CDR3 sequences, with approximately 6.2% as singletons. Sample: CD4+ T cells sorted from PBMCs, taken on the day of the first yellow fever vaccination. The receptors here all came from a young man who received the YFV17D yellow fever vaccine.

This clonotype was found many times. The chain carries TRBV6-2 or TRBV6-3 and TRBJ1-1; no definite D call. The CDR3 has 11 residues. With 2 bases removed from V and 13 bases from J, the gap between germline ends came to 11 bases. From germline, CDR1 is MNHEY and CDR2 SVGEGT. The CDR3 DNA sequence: TGTGCCAGCAGTTACCGGACCCTTGGTTTCTTT. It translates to CASSYRTLGFF.

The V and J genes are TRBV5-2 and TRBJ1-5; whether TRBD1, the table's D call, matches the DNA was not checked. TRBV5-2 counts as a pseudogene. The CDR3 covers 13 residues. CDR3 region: CAMGPGQGKPQHF. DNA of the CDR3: TGTGCCATGGGCCCGGGGCAAGGGAAGCCCCAGCATTTT.

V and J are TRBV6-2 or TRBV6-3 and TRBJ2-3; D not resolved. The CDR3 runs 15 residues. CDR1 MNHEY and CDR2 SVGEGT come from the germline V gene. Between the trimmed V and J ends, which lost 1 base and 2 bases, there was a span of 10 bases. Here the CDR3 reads CASSYYPGATDTQYF. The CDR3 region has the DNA TGTGCCAGCAGTTACTACCCAGGAGCCACAGATACGCAGTATTTT.

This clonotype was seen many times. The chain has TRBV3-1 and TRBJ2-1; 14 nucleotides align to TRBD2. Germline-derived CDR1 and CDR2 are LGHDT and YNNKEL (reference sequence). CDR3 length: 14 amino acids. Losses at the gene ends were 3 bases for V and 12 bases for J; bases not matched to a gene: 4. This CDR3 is CASSQTSGGAMQFF. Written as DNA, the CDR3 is TGTGCCAGCAGCCAGACTAGCGGGGGGGCTATGCAGTTCTTC.

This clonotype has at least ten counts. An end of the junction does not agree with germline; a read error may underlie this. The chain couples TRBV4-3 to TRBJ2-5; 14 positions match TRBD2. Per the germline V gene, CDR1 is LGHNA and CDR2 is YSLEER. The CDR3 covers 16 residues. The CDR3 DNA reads TGCGCCAGCAGCCAAGATTTGGGGACTAGCGGGGGCGAGGCCTGCTTC. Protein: CASSQDLGTSGGEACF.

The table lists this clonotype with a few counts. The chain's CDR3 is CASSSGQGDNQPQHF. CDR3 in DNA: TGTGCCAGCAGTTCGGGACAGGGCGACAATCAGCCCCAGCATTTT. This chain joins TRBV12-3 or TRBV12-4 and TRBJ1-5; 9 bases match TRBD1. V shed 4 bases and J 3 bases; nucleotides not matched to a gene: 4. CDR3 length: 15 amino acids.

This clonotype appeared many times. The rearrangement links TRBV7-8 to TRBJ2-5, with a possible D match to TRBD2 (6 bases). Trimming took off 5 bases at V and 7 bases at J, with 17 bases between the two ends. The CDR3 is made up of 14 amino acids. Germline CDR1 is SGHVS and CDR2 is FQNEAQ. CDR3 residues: CASSPGTPALTQYF. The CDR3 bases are TGTGCCAGCAGCCCCGGGACTCCCGCCCTGACCCAGTACTTC.

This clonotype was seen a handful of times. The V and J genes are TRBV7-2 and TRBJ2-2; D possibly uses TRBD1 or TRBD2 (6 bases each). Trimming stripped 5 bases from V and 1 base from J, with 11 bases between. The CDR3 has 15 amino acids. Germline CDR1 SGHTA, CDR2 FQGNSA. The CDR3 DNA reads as TGTGCCAGCAGCCCGGGGGCTTGGAACACCGGGGAGCTGTTTTTT. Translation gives CASSPGAWNTGELFF.

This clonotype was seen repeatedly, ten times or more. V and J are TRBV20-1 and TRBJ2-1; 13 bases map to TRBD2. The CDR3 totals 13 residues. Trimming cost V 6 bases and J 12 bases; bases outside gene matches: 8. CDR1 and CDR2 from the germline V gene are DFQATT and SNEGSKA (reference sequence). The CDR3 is CSAQGLAGSWQFF. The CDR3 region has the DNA TGCAGTGCCCAGGGACTAGCGGGGTCTTGGCAGTTCTTC.

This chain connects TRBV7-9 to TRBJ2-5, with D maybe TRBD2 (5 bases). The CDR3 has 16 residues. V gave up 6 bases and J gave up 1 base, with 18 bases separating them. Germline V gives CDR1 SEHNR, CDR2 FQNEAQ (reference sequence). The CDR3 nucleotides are TGTGCCAGCAGGCCACCTGGACTCAGCCCCCAAGAGACCCAGTACTTC. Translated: CASRPPGLSPQETQYF.

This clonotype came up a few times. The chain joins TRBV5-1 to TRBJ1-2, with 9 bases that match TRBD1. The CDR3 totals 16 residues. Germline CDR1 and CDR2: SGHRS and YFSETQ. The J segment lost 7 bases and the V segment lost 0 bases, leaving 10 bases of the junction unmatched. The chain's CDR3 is CASSLELGQGAVGYTF. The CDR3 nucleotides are TGCGCCAGCAGCTTGGAACTGGGACAGGGAGCTGTTGGCTACACCTTC.

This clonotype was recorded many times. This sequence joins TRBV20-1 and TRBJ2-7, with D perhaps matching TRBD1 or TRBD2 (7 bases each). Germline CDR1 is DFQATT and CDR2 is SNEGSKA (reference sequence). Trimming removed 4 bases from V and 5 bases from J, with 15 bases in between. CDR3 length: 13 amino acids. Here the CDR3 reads CSATQGGANEQYF. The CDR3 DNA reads TGCAGTGCTACCCAGGGGGGGGCGAACGAGCAGTACTTC.

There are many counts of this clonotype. CDR3 sequence reads: CASSSHSASGGRDEQFF. CDR3 bases: TGTGCCAGCAGTTCCCATTCTGCCAGCGGGGGGCGGGATGAGCAGTTCTTC. This sequence joins TRBV6-1 and TRBJ2-1, with 9 bases fitting TRBD2. CDR1 is MNHNS, CDR2 SASEGT, per germline. This CDR3 has 17 amino acids. Unmatched junction bases numbered 16, after V lost 5 bases and J lost 8 bases.

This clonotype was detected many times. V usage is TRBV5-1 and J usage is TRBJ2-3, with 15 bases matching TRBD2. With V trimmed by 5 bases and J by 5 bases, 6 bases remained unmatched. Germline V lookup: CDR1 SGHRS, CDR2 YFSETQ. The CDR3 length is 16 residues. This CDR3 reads CASRIGTSGGLDTQYF. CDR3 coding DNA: TGCGCCAGCAGAATTGGGACTAGCGGGGGGCTAGATACGCAGTATTTT.

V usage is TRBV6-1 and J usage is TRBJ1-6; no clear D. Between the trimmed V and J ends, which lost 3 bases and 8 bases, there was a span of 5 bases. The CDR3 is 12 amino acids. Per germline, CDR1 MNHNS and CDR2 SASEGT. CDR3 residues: CASSDGDSPLHF. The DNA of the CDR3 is TGTGCCAGCAGTGACGGGGATTCACCCCTCCACTTT.

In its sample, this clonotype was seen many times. DNA of the CDR3: TGTGCCAGCAGGGAGGACTCCTATCAGCCCCAGCATTTT. As protein: CASREDSYQPQHF. The rearrangement uses TRBV7-2 and TRBJ1-5; D unclear. V was clipped by 6 bases and J by 5 bases, with 11 bases between them. The CDR3 is 13 residues long. Germline V gene lookup returns CDR1 SGHTA and CDR2 FQGNSA.

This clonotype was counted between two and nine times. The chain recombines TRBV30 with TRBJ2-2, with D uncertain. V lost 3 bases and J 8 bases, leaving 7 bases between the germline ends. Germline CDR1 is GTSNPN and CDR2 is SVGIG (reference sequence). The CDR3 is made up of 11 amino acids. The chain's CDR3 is CAWSVFGELFF. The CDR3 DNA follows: TGTGCCTGGAGCGTCTTTGGGGAGCTGTTTTTT.

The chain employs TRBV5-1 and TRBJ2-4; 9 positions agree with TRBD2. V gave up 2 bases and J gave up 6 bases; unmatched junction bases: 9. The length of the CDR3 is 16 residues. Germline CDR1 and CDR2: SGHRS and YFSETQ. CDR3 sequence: CASSLFSSGAVNIQYF. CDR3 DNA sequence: TGCGCCAGCAGCTTATTTTCTAGCGGGGCCGTAAACATTCAGTACTTC.

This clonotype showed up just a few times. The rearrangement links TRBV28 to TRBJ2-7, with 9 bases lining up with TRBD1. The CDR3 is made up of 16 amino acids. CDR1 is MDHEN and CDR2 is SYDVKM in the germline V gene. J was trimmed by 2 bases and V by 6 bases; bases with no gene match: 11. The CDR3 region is CASSLIRDREPYEQYV. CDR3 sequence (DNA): TGTGCCAGCAGCCTAATCCGGGACAGGGAACCCTACGAGCAGTACGTC.

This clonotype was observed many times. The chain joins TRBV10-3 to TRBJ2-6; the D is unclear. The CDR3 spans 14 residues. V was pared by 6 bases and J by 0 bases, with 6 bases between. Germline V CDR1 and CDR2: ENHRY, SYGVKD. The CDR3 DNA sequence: TGTGCCATCAGGGGATTCTCTGGGGCCAACGTCCTGACTTTC. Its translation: CAIRGFSGANVLTF.

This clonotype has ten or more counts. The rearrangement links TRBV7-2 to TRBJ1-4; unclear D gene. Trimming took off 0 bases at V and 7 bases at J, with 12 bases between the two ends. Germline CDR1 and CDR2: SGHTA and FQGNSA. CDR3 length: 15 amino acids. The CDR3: CASSLAAARSEKLFF. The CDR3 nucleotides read TGTGCCAGCAGCTTAGCTGCAGCTAGAAGTGAAAAACTGTTTTTT.

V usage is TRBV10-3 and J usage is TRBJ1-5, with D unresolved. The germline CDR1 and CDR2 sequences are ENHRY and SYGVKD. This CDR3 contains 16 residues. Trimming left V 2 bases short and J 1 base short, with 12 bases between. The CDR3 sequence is CAISEQHIMSNQPQHF. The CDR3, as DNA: TGTGCCATCAGTGAGCAGCATATCATGAGCAATCAGCCCCAGCATTTT.

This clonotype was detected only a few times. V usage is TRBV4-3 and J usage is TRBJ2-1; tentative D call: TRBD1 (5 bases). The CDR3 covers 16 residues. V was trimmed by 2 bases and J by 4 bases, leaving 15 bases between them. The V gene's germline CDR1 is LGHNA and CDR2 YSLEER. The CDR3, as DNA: TGCGCCAGCAGCCAACGGTTTGGGGCTTTATACAATGAGCAGTTCTTC. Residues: CASSQRFGALYNEQFF.

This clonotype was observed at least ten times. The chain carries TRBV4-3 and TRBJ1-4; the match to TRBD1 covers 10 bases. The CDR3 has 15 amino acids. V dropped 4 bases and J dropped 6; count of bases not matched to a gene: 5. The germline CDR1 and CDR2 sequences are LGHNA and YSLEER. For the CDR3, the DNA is TGCGCCAGCAGCCGCCGCGGACAGGGGGATGAAAAACTGTTTTTT. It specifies CASSRRGQGDEKLFF.

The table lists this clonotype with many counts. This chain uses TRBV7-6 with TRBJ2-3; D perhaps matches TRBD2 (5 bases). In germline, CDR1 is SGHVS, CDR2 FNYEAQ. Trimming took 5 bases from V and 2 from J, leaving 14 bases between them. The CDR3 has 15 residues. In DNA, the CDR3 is TGTGCCAGCAGCCCGTCGGGGAGTTCCACAGATACGCAGTATTTT. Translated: CASSPSGSSTDTQYF.